This TCR beta chain was sequenced during a study of blood T cell repertoires in COVID-19. The overall study: Italy, Spain and the United States were the sources of the convalescent and acute COVID-19 samples. Nucleic acid was either cDNA or gDNA, and it came from T cells, B-cell-depleted T cells, or PBMCs.

Seattle participants joined during active infection and were tracked over time. The CDR3 extends over 15 amino acids. J gave up 7 bases and V 4 bases, and 5 bases lay outside the gene matches. CDR1 is SGHTA, CDR2 FQGNSA, per germline. Authors' methods: Quantification of nucleated cells was approximated via reference gene primer amplification. Only in-frame clones appear in the TCRdb table, and some are missing; sequencing was by immunoSEQ multiplex PCR. The V and J calls and clone size were taken over from that table, and D and trimming were inferred from the DNA. The table records 150,000 to 200,000 clones, roughly four fifths of them present only once.

The sequenced material came from peripheral blood. The TCR originated in an older woman with COVID-19, enrolled during active disease. The V call is TRBV7-2, the J call TRBJ2-1, with 12 bases fitting TRBD2. The CDR3 region has the DNA TGTGCCAGCAGCTCGGGACTAGCGGGTAGTAATGAGCAGTTCTTC. Residues: CASSSGLAGSNEQFF.